This T cell receptor (beta chain) was sequenced for a study of shared clonotypes between healthy human individuals. About the study: Those who served as donors were a couple of women and three men between the ages of 18 and 49. There were three CD4 naive, three CD4 memory, two CD8 naive and one CD8 memory plates per donor. The study, taken as a whole, reports: Sharing across four donors was seen in 4% to 5% of naive CD4 clonotypes.

Trimming pared 5 bases from V and 2 bases from J, leaving 10 bases between. The V gene's germline CDR1 is MNHEY and CDR2 SMNVEV (reference sequence). The CDR3 length is 13 residues. TCRdb keeps only in-frame clones here, not all; method: immunoSEQ multiplex PCR. The sample contains fewer than 1 million clones, approximately 97% of which appear only once. A remark on this clone: The antigen remains undetermined. This sample also contains other DNA sequences that code for the same CDR3.

CD45RO-negative, CCR7-selected cells formed the naive CD8 fraction, which excluded terminally differentiated effector memory CD45RA+ cells. Sequencing input: naive CD8+ T cells sorted from blood. The TCR sequence derives from a man aged 25 to 45 in good health. This sequence joins TRBV27 and TRBJ2-7, with D unresolved. This chain's CDR3 is CASSRTVAYEQYF. Here the CDR3 DNA reads TGTGCCAGCAGTCGGACCGTTGCCTACGAGCAGTACTTC.